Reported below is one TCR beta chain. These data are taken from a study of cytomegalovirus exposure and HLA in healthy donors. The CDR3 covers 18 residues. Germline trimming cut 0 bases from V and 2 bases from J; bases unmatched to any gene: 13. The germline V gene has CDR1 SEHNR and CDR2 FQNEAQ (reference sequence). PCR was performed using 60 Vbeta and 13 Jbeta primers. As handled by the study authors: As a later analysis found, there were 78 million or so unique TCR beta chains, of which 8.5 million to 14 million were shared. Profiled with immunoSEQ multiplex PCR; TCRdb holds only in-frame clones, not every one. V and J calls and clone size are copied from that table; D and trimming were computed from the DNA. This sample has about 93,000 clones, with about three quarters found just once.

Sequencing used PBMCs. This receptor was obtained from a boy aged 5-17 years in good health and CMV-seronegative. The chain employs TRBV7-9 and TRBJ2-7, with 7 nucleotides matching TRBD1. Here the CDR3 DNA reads TGTGCCAGCAGCTTAGCGTTGGGGCCCAGGGGGACACCCTACGAGCAGTACTTC. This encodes CASSLALGPRGTPYEQYF.